Listed below are T cell receptor beta chains from one sample, sequenced in a study of T cell responses to AZD1222 COVID-19 vaccine. Method: immunoSEQ multiplex PCR; TCRdb's copy keeps in-frame clones and lacks some. The sample includes approximately 150,000 clones, 80% to 90% seen only once; the top ten take about 1.5%. Material: peripheral blood, obtained on day 0 of AZD1222 vaccination. The receptors were sampled from an adult in good health. Each CDR3 is given without its conserved first and last residue. Rows give clone size only sometimes, using once, few, many, or a class for an expanded clone.

length: 14
size: once
V: TRBV6-6
CDR3: ASEGVRSGGRGEQF

length: 14
size: .
V: TRBV10-2
CDR3: ASSPRRERDTYEQY

length: 13
size: .
V: TRBV24-1
CDR3: ATSNGGANYNEQF

length: 12
size: .
V: TRBV28
CDR3: ASSLGGSRYEQY

length: 12
size: .
V: TRBV19
CDR3: ASSGTYSNQPQH

length: 11
size: .
V: TRBV18
CDR3: ASSPLATDTQY

length: 12
size: .
V: TRBV18
CDR3: ASSPPNEPYGYT

length: 13
size: .
V: TRBV5-1
CDR3: ASSPGQGYNQPQH

length: 12
size: .
V: TRBV5-6
CDR3: ASSLGPNTGELF

length: 15
size: .
V: TRBV28
CDR3: ASRPGQGQSSGNTIY

length: 13
size: few
V: TRBV27
CDR3: ASSQPGTGVSGYT

length: 11
size: .
V: TRBV7-3
CDR3: ASSLGSTTEAF

length: 13
size: .
V: TRBV3-1/TRBV3-2
CDR3: ASSQGDRGKHGYT

length: 11
size: .
V: TRBV19
CDR3: ASNDRFADEQY

length: 12
size: .
V: TRBV24-1
CDR3: ATSPGQGLETQY

length: 10
size: .
V: TRBV5-1
CDR3: ASSQTNSPLH

length: 12
size: .
V: TRBV4-1
CDR3: ASSQDRVPGELF

length: 14
size: once
V: TRBV19
CDR3: ASSLTGAQNTGELF

length: 13
size: .
V: TRBV6-5
CDR3: ASSSVQGYNQPQH

length: 13
size: .
V: TRBV9
CDR3: ASSGGQGPWDEQY

length: 12
size: once
V: TRBV6-5
CDR3: ASTGDWGSTEAF

length: 13
size: .
V: TRBV2
CDR3: ASRTSGSPHNEQF

length: 11
size: .
V: TRBV6-5
CDR3: TLQDRDRESAF

length: 14
size: .
V: TRBV4-1
CDR3: ASFSSARGKPDEAF

length: 12
size: .
V: TRBV30
CDR3: AWTKNGRRETQY

length: 10
size: .
V: TRBV12-3/TRBV12-4
CDR3: ASRDEGYEQY

length: 11
size: few
V: TRBV5-6
CDR3: ASSLAAGNTIY

length: 11
size: .
V: TRBV9
CDR3: ASSVGSNQPQH

length: 12
size: once
V: TRBV19
CDR3: ASSITVSENTIY

length: 10
size: once
V: TRBV5-8
CDR3: ASRRQGSPLH

length: 13
size: .
V: TRBV5-1
CDR3: ASSLETGGRGKLF

length: 13
size: .
V: TRBV7-9
CDR3: ASSLVGRSGDIQY

length: 14
size: .
V: TRBV5-6
CDR3: ASSSWGRGLGYEQY

length: 15
size: .
V: TRBV30
CDR3: AWSRPRGALSTDTQY

length: 13
size: .
V: TRBV10-1
CDR3: ASSDKTGTGNEQF

length: 13
size: once
V: TRBV9
CDR3: ASSVGTQEGEGYT

length: 14
size: many
V: TRBV7-9
CDR3: ASSLWMGQGQETQY

length: 12
size: .
V: TRBV3-1/TRBV3-2
CDR3: ASSRTYANYGYT